This T cell receptor beta chain came from a study of cytomegalovirus exposure and HLA in healthy donors. Study results and caveats: Most TCR sequences were uncommon, yet certain public TCRs appeared in many donors. Later work associated roughly 17,000 TCR beta sequences with HLA alleles at 0.05 false discovery rate. In vitro, three CMV-associated chains proved specific for CMV antigens. When presence/absence was analysed, sequencing depth was taken to be roughly uniform across donors.

The PCR made use of 60 Vbeta and 13 Jbeta primers. The data were produced by immunoSEQ multiplex PCR, yet TCRdb's version contains in-frame clones alone and is incomplete. The data hold approximately 170,000 clones, with 76% observed a single time. Trimming stripped 6 bases from V and 4 bases from J, with 10 bases between. Germline CDR1 is SEHNR and CDR2 is FQNEAQ (reference sequence). This CDR3 spans 13 amino acids. In regard to this clone: Its antigen is unknown.

This clonotype was sampled from a female donor in good health and CMV-seronegative. The sequencing input was PBMCs. The rearrangement links TRBV7-9 to TRBJ2-1, with D unclear. This CDR3 reads CASSQLLYNEQFF. DNA of the CDR3: TGTGCCAGCAGTCAGCTACTATACAATGAGCAGTTCTTC.